The next 17 T cell receptor beta chains were all read from a single sample in a study of T cells in Graves' hyperthyroidism and ophthalmopathy. From RNA transcripts, TCR beta CDR3 regions were amplified. The study used the HTBI primer set for a first-round RT-PCR of the TCR CDR3. TCRdb reanalysed the multiplex PCR reads using MiXCR and keeps one entry per CDR3 protein. Found here are 250,000 to 300,000 distinct CDR3 sequences, roughly 15% of them singletons; the top ten hold 30% to 35%. The material sequenced was blood. These receptors came from a woman between 45 and 65 years old with Graves' hyperthyroidism that later progressed to Graves' ophthalmopathy.

The genes are TRBV20-1 and TRBJ1-1, with D possibly being TRBD1 (6 bases). Trimming stripped 0 bases from V and 10 bases from J, with 18 bases between. Germline V gene sequence: CDR1 DFQATT, CDR2 SNEGSKA (reference sequence). The CDR3 extends over 14 amino acids. CDR3: CSARDHPGARGAFF. For the CDR3, the DNA is TGCAGTGCTAGAGATCACCCAGGGGCAAGGGGAGCTTTCTTT.

This clonotype was found many times. The J gene is TRBJ2-5, the V gene TRBV28, with TRBD2 as a possible D gene (6 bases). CDR1 and CDR2 (germline): MDHEN, SYDVKM. Trimming took 1 base from V and 2 from J, leaving 11 bases between them. The CDR3 loop spans 15 amino acids. The CDR3 region has the DNA TGTGCCAGCAGTTTATTTCCTAGCGATCAAGAGACCCAGTACTTC. Protein sequence: CASSLFPSDQETQYF.

The chain employs TRBV19 and TRBJ2-3, with unresolved D. The CDR3 is 14 amino acids. Germline values: CDR1 LNHDA, CDR2 SQIVND (reference sequence). V shed 3 bases and J shed 2 bases, with 9 bases lying between them. The CDR3, as DNA: TGTGCCAGTAGTATGACCCCCTCCACAGATACGCAGTATTTT. It translates to CASSMTPSTDTQYF.

This clonotype was counted at least ten times. The chain couples TRBV6-1 to TRBJ2-7; TRBD1 or TRBD2 may be the D gene (5 bases each). The CDR3 runs to 12 residues. Germline V gene data show CDR1 as MNHNS and CDR2 as SASEGT. V gave up 8 bases and J gave up 2 bases, with 10 bases separating them. Here the CDR3 reads CASQPGPYEQYF. DNA of the CDR3: TGTGCCAGCCAACCGGGACCCTACGAGCAGTACTTC.

The chain couples TRBV4-1 to TRBJ1-3, with D perhaps matching TRBD1 (5 bases). The CDR3 runs to 17 residues. Per the germline V gene, CDR1 is MGHRA and CDR2 is YSYEKL. The germline V and J ends were trimmed by 2 bases and 2 bases, with 16 bases remaining between them. The CDR3 DNA is TGCGCCAGCAGCCAACAGATAAACACAGGTCCTGGAAACACCATATATTTT. Translated, it gives CASSQQINTGPGNTIYF.

As for this clonotype: A much larger clone lies one base from this, so it may be a read error. The J gene is TRBJ2-1, the V gene TRBV28; tentatively, D is TRBD1 or TRBD2 (5 bases each). Trimming took off 6 bases at V and 2 bases at J, with 14 bases between the two ends. This CDR3 spans 15 amino acids. Per the germline V gene, CDR1 is MDHEN and CDR2 is SYDVKM. The CDR3 region is CASSQRDETYNEQFF. The DNA of the CDR3 is TGTGCCAGCAGCCAGAGGGACGAAACCTACAATGAGCAGTTCTTC.

The CDR3 here is CASSWGSGGSSYNEQFF. CDR3 DNA: TGTGCCAGCAGCTGGGGGAGCGGCGGGAGCTCCTACAATGAGCAGTTCTTC. The rearrangement uses TRBV11-3 and TRBJ2-1; 7 bases are shared with TRBD2. The length of the CDR3 is 17 residues. Germline CDR1 reads SGHNT; CDR2 reads YENEEA. V was clipped by 4 bases and J by 0 bases; unmatched bases: 9.

Ten or more counts support this clonotype. The chain links TRBV5-1 to TRBJ1-1; weak D call: TRBD1 (5 bases). The CDR3 has 17 amino acids. V shed 5 bases and J shed 4 bases, with 24 bases lying between them. Germline V lookup: CDR1 SGHRS, CDR2 YFSETQ. In DNA form, the CDR3 reads TGCGCCAGCAGTTTGCGACCCCATGGGGGGGTCGGCACTGAAGCTTTCTTT. Translated: CASSLRPHGGVGTEAFF.

This clonotype was seen more than once but under ten times. This chain uses TRBV24-1 with TRBJ2-7, with 14 bases matching TRBD2. Trimming took 4 bases from V and 1 from J; bases not matched to a gene: 8. The CDR3 spans 18 residues. The V gene's germline CDR1 is KGHDR and CDR2 SFDVKD. The DNA for the CDR3 is TGTGCCACCAGTGAGCCCGGGACTAGCGGGGGAATTTCCTACGAGCAGTACTTC. Encoded protein: CATSEPGTSGGISYEQYF.

This clonotype was observed at least ten times. CDR3 sequence (DNA): TGTGCCAGCAGTGCCGTGGTAGGAACCGGGGAGCTGTTTTTT. Translation gives CASSAVVGTGELFF. This chain links TRBV2 with TRBJ2-2; no clear D. This CDR3 has 14 residues. The V end lost 4 bases, the J end lost 5 bases, and 11 bases lay between the germline ends. CDR1 is SNHLY, CDR2 FYNNEI, per germline.

The chain carries TRBV4-1 and TRBJ2-3; 7 bases fit TRBD1. The trim removed 3 bases at V and 4 bases at J, leaving 16 bases unmatched. Germline assignment: CDR1 MGHRA and CDR2 YSYEKL. The CDR3 spans 18 residues. Here the CDR3 DNA reads TGCGCCAGCAGCCATGAAGGGGGCTATGGGACCCGGGCAGATACGCAGTATTTT. Translating it yields CASSHEGGYGTRADTQYF.

This clonotype was counted many times. The chain has TRBV7-6 and TRBJ2-7; 13 bases are shared with TRBD2. The CDR3 totals 17 residues. The V and J ends lost 4 bases and 6 bases, in that order; junction bases with no gene match: 12. CDR1 SGHVS and CDR2 FNYEAQ come from the germline V gene. Here the CDR3 reads CASSSFTGLAGVSEQYF. The CDR3 DNA reads as TGTGCCAGCAGCTCATTTACAGGACTAGCGGGAGTCAGCGAGCAGTACTTC.

Comment on this clonotype: A much larger clone lies a single base off, so this may be a read error. This rearrangement joins TRBV20-1 to TRBJ2-7; no clear D. V shed 3 bases and J shed 3 bases, with 6 bases lying between them. The CDR3 runs 11 residues. Germline CDR1 reads DFQATT; CDR2 reads SNEGSKA (reference sequence). This CDR3 is CSARIDYEQYF. In DNA form, the CDR3 reads TGCAGTGCTAGGATCGACTACGAGCAGTACTTC.

The V and J genes are TRBV10-3 and TRBJ2-7; D uncertain. There are 14 residues in the CDR3. Germline V gene lookup returns CDR1 ENHRY and CDR2 SYGVKD. V was cut by 0 bases and J by 1 base, with 7 bases left in between. The CDR3 loop is CAISESQVSYEQYF. Written as DNA, the CDR3 is TGTGCCATCAGTGAGTCTCAGGTGTCCTACGAGCAGTACTTC.

This clonotype was seen at least ten times. The chain carries TRBV7-3 and TRBJ2-1; tentative D call: TRBD1 (5 bases). This CDR3 region has 15 residues. Per germline, CDR1 SGHTA and CDR2 FQGTGA. V was cut by 2 bases and J by 4 bases, with 12 bases left in between. CDR3: CASSLGVAGYNEQFF. DNA of the CDR3: TGTGCCAGCAGCTTAGGGGTAGCAGGGTACAATGAGCAGTTCTTC.

This clonotype was observed at least ten times. The J gene is TRBJ2-3, the V gene TRBV11-1; tentatively, D is TRBD1 (5 bases). The germline CDR1 and CDR2 sequences are SGHAT and FQDESV (reference sequence). CDR3 length equals 16 residues. The V end was cut by 3 bases, the J end by 0 bases, with 13 bases between. CDR3 sequence: CASSFLTAPSTDTQYF. CDR3 nucleotide sequence: TGTGCCAGCAGCTTTTTGACAGCCCCTAGCACAGATACGCAGTATTTT.

This clonotype was detected many times. This chain connects TRBV18 to TRBJ2-1; possible D gene TRBD1, 5 bases. Germline-derived CDR1 and CDR2 are KGHSH and LQKENI. V dropped 0 bases and J dropped 5 bases, with 11 bases sitting between them. The CDR3 is made up of 15 amino acids. CDR3 amino acids: CASSPPSRAHNEQFF. Written as DNA, the CDR3 is TGTGCCAGCTCACCACCCAGCAGGGCCCACAATGAGCAGTTCTTC.